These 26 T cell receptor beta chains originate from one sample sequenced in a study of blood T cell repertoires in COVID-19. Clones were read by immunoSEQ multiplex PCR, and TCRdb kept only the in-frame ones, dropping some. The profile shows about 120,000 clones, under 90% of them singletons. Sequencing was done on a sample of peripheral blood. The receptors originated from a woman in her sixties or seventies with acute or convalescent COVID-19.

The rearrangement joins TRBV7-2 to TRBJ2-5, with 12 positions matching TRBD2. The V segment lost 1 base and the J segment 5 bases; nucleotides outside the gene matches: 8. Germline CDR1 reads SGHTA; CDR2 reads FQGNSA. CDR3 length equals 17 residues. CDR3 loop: CASSLGLAGGDPETQYF. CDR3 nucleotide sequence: TGTGCCAGCAGCTTAGGGCTAGCGGGGGGGGATCCTGAGACCCAGTACTTC.

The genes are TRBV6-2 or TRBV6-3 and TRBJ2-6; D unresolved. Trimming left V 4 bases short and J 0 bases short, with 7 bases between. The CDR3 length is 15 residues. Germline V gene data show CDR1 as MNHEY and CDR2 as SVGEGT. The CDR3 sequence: CASSSQASGANVLTF. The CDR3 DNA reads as TGTGCCAGCAGTTCCCAGGCCTCTGGGGCCAACGTCCTGACTTTC.

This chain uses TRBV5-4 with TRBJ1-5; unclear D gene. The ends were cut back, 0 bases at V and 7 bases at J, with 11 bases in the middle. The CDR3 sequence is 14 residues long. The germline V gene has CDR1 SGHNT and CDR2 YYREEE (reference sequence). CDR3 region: CASSLDGVSQPQHF. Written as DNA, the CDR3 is TGTGCCAGCAGCTTGGACGGGGTCAGCCAGCCCCAGCATTTT.

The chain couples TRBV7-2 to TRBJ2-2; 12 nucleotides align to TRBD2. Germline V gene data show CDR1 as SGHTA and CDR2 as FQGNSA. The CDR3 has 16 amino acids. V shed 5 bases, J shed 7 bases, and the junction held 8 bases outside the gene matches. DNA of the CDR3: TGTGCCAGCAGCCCCCGCCTAGCGGGGGGGGTCGGGGAGCTGTTTTTT. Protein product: CASSPRLAGGVGELFF.

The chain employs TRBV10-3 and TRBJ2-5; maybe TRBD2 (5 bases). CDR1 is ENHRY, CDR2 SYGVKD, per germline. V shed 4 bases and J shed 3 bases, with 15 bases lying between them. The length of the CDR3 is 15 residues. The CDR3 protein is CAISVLGEGKETQYF. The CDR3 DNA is TGTGCCATCAGTGTCCTGGGAGAGGGAAAAGAGACCCAGTACTTC.

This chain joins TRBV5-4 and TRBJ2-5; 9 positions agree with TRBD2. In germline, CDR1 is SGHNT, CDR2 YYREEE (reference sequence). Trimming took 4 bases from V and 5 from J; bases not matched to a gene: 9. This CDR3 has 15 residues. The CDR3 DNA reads TGTGCCAGCAGCCAGCGGGGGGCGGGCCTGGAGACCCAGTACTTC. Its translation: CASSQRGAGLETQYF.

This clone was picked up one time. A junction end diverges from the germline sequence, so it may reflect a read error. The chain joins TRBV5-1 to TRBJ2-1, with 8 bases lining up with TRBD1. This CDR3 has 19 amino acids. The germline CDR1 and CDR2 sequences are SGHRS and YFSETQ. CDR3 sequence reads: CASSLAGQGSSETYNGQFF. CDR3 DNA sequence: TGCGCCAGCAGCTTGGCCGGACAGGGATCTTCAGAAACCTACAATGGGCAGTTCTTC.

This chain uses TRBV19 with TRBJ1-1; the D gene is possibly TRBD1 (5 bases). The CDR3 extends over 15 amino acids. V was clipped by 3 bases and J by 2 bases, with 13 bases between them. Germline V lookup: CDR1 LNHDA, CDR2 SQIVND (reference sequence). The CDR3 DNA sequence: TGTGCCAGTAGTATTGGGGCAGCCCTAAACACTGAAGCTTTCTTT. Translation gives CASSIGAALNTEAFF.

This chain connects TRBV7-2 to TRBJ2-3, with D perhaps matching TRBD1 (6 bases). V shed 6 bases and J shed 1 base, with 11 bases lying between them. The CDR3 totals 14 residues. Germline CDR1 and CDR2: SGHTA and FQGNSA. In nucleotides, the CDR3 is TGTGCCAGCAGGTACAGGGTTGGCACAGATACGCAGTATTTT. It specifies CASRYRVGTDTQYF.

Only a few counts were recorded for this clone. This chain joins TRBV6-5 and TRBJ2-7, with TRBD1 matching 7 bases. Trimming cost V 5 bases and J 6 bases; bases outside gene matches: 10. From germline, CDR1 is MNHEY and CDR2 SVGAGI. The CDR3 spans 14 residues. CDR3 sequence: CASSTVRTGGEQYV. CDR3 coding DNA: TGTGCCAGCAGTACGGTTAGGACAGGCGGCGAGCAGTACGTC.

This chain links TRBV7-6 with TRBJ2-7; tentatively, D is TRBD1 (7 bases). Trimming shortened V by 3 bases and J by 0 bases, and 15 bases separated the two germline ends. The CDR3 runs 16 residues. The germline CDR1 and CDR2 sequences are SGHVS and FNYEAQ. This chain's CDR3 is CASSLMGGQSSYEQYF. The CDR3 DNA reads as TGTGCCAGCAGCTTGATGGGGGGACAGAGCTCCTACGAGCAGTACTTC.

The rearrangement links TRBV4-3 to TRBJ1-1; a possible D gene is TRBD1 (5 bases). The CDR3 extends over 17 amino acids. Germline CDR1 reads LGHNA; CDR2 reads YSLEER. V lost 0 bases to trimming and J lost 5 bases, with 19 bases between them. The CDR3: CASSQDLQGGPRTEAFF. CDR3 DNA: TGCGCCAGCAGCCAAGATCTTCAGGGAGGCCCGCGGACTGAAGCTTTCTTT.

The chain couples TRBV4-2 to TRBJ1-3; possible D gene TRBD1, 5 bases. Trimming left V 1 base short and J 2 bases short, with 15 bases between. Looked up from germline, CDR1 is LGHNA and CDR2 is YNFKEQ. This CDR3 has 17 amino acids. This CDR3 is CASSQGARGSAGNTIYF. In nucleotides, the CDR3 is TGTGCCAGCAGCCAAGGGGCAAGGGGCTCAGCTGGAAACACCATATATTTT.

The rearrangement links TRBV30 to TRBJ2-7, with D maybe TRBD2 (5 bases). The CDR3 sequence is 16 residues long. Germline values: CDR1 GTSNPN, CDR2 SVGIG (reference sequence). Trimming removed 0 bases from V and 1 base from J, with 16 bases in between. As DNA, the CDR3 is TGTGCCTGGAGTGTATCAGGCAGGCGAGGGTCCTACGAGCAGTACTTC. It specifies CAWSVSGRRGSYEQYF.

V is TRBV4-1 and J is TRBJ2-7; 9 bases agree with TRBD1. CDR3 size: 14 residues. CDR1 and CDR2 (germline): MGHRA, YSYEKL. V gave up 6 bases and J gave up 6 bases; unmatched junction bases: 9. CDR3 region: CASSPGTGSREQYF. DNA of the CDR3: TGCGCCAGCAGTCCAGGGACAGGGAGCCGCGAGCAGTACTTC.

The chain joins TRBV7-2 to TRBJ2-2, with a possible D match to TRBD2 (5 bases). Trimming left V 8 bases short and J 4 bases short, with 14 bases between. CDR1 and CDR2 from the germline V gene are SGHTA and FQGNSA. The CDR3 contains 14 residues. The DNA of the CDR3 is TGTGCCAGCTCGTCCGCCGCGGGCACCGGGGAGCTGTTTTTT. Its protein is CASSSAAGTGELFF. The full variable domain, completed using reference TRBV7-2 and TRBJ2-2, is GAGVSQSPSNKVTEKGKDVELRCDPISGHTALYWYRQSLGQGLEFLIYFQGNSAPDKSGLPSDRFSAERTGGSVSTLTIQRTQQEDSAVYLCASSSAAGTGELFFGEGSRLTVL.

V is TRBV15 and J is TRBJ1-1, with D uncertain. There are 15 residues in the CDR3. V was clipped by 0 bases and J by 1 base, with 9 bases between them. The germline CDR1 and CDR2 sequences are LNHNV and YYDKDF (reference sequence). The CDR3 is CATSRDRSRNTEAFF. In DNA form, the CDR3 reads TGTGCCACCAGCAGAGATAGGAGCAGGAACACTGAAGCTTTCTTT. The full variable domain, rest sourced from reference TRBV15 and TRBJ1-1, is DAMVIQNPRYQVTQFGKPVTLSCSQTLNHNVMYWYQQKSSQAPKLLFHYYDKDFNNEADTPDNFQSRRPNTSFCFLDIRSPGLGDTAMYLCATSRDRSRNTEAFFGQGTRLTVV.

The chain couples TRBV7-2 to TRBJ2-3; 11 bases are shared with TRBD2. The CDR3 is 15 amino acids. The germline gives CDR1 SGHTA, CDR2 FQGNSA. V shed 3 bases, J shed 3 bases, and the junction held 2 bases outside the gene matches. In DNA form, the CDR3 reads TGTGCCAGCAGCTTTAGCGGGGGGGCTACAGATACGCAGTATTTT. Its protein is CASSFSGGATDTQYF.

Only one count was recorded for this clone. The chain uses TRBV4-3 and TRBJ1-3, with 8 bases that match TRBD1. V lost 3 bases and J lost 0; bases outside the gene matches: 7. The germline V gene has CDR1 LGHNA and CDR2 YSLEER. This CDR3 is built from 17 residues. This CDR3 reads CASSQTTGATSGNTIYF. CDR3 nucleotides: TGCGCCAGCAGCCAGACGACAGGGGCCACCTCTGGAAACACCATATATTTT.

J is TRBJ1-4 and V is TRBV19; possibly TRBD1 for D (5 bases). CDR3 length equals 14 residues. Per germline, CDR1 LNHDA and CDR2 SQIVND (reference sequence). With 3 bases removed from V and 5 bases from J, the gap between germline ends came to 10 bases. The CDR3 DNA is TGTGCCAGTAGTATTTGGCAGGGAAATGAAAAACTGTTTTTT. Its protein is CASSIWQGNEKLFF.

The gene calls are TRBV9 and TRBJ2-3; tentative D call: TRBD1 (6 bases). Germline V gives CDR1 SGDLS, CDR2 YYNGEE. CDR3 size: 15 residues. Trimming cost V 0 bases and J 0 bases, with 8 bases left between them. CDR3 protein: CASSVGTDSTDTQYF. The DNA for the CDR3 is TGTGCCAGCAGCGTAGGGACAGATAGCACAGATACGCAGTATTTT.

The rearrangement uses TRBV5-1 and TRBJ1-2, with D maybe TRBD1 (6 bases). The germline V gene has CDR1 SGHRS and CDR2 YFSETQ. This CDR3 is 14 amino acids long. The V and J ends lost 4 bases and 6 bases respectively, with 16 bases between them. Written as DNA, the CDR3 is TGCGCCAGCAGCGCTAAACAGGGTGTGCATGGCTACACCTTC. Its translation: CASSAKQGVHGYTF.

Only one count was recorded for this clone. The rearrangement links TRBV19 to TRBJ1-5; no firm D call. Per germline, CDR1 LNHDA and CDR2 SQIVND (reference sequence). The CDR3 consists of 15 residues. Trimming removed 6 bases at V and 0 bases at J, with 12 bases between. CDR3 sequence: CASRAATYSNQPQHF. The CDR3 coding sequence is TGTGCCAGTAGGGCCGCAACGTATAGCAATCAGCCCCAGCATTTT. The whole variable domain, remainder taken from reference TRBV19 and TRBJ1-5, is DGGITQSPKYLFRKEGQNVTLSCEQNLNHDAMYWYRQDPGQGLRLIYYSQIVNDFQKGDIAEGYSVSREKKESFPLTVTSAQKNPTAFYLCASRAATYSNQPQHFGDGTRLSIL.

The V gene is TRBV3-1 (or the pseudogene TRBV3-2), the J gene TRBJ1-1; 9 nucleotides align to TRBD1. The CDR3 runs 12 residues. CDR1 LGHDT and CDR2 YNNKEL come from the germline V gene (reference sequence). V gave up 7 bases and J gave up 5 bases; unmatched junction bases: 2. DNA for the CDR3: TGTGCCAGCACCGACAGGGGGACTGAAGCTTTCTTT. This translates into CASTDRGTEAFF.

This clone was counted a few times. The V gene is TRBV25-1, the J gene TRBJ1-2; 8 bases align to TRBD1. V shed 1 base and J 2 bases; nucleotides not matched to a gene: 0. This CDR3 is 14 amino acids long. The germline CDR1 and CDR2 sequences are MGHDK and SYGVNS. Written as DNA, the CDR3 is TGTGCCAGCAGTGAATCAGGGGGCAACTATGGCTACACCTTC. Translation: CASSESGGNYGYTF.

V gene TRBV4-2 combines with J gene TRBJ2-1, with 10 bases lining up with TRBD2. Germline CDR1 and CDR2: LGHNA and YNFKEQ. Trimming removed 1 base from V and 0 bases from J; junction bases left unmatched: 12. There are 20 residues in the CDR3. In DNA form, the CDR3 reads TGTGCCAGCAGCCAAGTGGTGGTAGCGGGGGGTCCGAGCTCCTACAATGAGCAGTTCTTC. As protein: CASSQVVVAGGPSSYNEQFF.